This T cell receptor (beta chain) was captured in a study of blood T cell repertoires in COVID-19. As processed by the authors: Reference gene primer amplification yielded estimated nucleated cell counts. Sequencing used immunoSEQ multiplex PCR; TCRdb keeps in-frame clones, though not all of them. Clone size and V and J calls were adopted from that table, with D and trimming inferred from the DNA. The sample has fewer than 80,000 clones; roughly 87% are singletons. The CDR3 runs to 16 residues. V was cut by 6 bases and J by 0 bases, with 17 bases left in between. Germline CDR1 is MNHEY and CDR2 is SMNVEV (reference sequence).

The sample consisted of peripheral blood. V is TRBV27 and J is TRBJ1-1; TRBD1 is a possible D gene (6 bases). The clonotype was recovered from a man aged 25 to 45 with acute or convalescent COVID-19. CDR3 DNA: TGTGCCAGCAGAAAAACAGGGAGAGGAATGAACACTGAAGCTTTCTTT. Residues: CASRKTGRGMNTEAFF.